Listed below are T cell receptor beta chains from one sample, sequenced in a study of blood T cell repertoires in COVID-19. TCRdb's table, derived via immunoSEQ multiplex PCR, lists solely in-frame clones and lacks some. Of roughly 260,000 clones listed, about 87% are singletons. Sample: peripheral blood. The receptors here all came from a woman aged 50 to 60 with acute or convalescent COVID-19. The conserved cysteine and the conserved F or W are not part of the CDR3 here. Fields, in order: V gene, CDR3 protein.

>TRBV5-1
ASSPTSGSYGYT
>TRBV18
ASSPGLAGGYEQY
>TRBV23-1
ASTHMTDAGPLKETSIRYEQY
>TRBV4-1
ASSQMGQHATNEKLF
>TRBV7-3
ASSFQQNTEAF
>TRBV28
ASRPPTATNEKLF
>TRBV9
ASSVSPSGNADTQY
>TRBV19
ASSPEGQYSNQPQH
>TRBV5-1
ASSLGGSVDEQF
>TRBV11-3
ASSLDREHEQY
>TRBV27
ASSRQNRVNEKLF
>TRBV6-5
ASSYSYGQPQH
>TRBV28
ASSPILNPSGHYEQY
>TRBV5-1
ASSPGSNRGYT
>TRBV4-2
ASSQGQTEETQY
>TRBV27
ASTPLTGGGLRRNGELF
>TRBV5-5
ASSQDYLEAF
>TRBV3-1/TRBV3-2
ASSQATGDTQY
>TRBV3-1/TRBV3-2
ASSQTGENEQY
>TRBV5-1
ASSLVPGAGSPLH
>TRBV29-1
SVGWLDNSPLH
>TRBV7-9
ASRRLNYGYT
>TRBV3-1/TRBV3-2
ASSQEGRHTQY
>TRBV5-6
ASSPTRVSYEQY
>TRBV19
ASSMVGGNTEAF
>TRBV19
ASSIAHRGSNQPQH
>TRBV5-1
ASSLQGIGQPQH